The 9 T cell receptor beta chains below were found in one sample sequenced in a study of cytomegalovirus exposure and HLA in healthy donors (dated by TCRdb to 2017 to 2019). The method behind the library was the immunoSEQ multiplex PCR assay. A mixture of 60 forward primers for TCR Vbeta segments and 13 reverse primers for TCR Jbeta segments was used in the multiplex PCR. TCRdb took this table from immuneACCESS and kept in-frame rearrangements with V and J called. Such tables lack part of the clones; where checked against another copy, unresolved V genes explain under half of the gap, and the rest is unexplained. The sample table lists some 160,000 clones, 65% to 75% of them with a count of one. The leading ten clones occupy more than 4% of the sample. Sequenced input: PBMCs. Every receptor here comes from a man between 60 and 75 years old in good health and CMV-seronegative.

The CDR3 protein is CASSLGGHTEAFF. CDR3 bases: TGTGCCAGCAGCTTGGGGGGGCACACTGAAGCTTTCTTT. The chain couples TRBV11-2 to TRBJ1-1; possible D gene TRBD1, 6 bases. CDR1 is SGHAT and CDR2 is FQNNGV in the germline V gene. Trimming took off 3 bases at V and 3 bases at J, with 8 bases between the two ends. The CDR3 contains 13 residues.

This clone was observed a few times. The V and J genes are TRBV30 and TRBJ2-7; D may be TRBD2 (6 bases). The length of the CDR3 is 11 residues. V lost 5 bases, J lost 3 bases, and 8 bases lay in between. CDR1 GTSNPN and CDR2 SVGIG come from the germline V gene (reference sequence). The CDR3 region is CAWGDFYEQYF. CDR3 nucleotides: TGTGCCTGGGGGGACTTCTACGAGCAGTACTTC.

This clone has only a few counts. An end of the junction differs from the germline gene, which may be a read error. The chain links TRBV7-9 to TRBJ1-2, with 10 bases identical to TRBD1. Germline V lookup: CDR1 SEHNR, CDR2 FQNEAQ (reference sequence). The CDR3 length is 12 residues. CDR3 sequence reads: CASSSGPGQGYF. The CDR3 nucleotides are TGTGCCAGCAGCTCCGGGCCGGGACAGGGGTACTTC.

The genes are TRBV7-2 and TRBJ2-1; 8 nucleotides match TRBD2. Losses at the gene ends were 8 bases for V and 0 bases for J; bases not matched to a gene: 3. The germline CDR1 and CDR2 sequences are SGHTA and FQGNSA. The CDR3 sequence is 14 residues long. As DNA, the CDR3 is TGTGCCAGCGGCAGCGGGAGCTCCTACAATGAGCAGTTCTTC. Translation gives CASGSGSSYNEQFF.

The chain uses TRBV6-5 and TRBJ2-7; D remains ambiguous. The V end lost 1 base, the J end lost 6 bases, and 4 bases lay between the germline ends. The germline CDR1 and CDR2 sequences are MNHEY and SVGAGI. The CDR3 has 11 residues. The CDR3 sequence: CASSYYGEQYF. CDR3 nucleotide sequence: TGTGCCAGCAGTTACTACGGCGAGCAGTACTTC.

The CDR3 sequence is CASSLGGADSYEQYF. The CDR3, as DNA: TGTGCCAGCAGCCTAGGGGGCGCGGACTCCTACGAGCAGTACTTC. The genes are TRBV6-6 and TRBJ2-7, with 7 bases aligning to TRBD1. The germline CDR1 and CDR2 sequences are MNHNY and SVGAGI (reference sequence). This CDR3 contains 15 residues. J lost 0 bases, V lost 6 bases, and 8 bases had no gene match.

V and J are TRBV5-4 and TRBJ1-6; perhaps TRBD1 as D (6 bases). Deletions cut 3 bases from V and 9 bases from J, with 19 bases between. The germline V gene encodes CDR1 SGHNT and CDR2 YYREEE (reference sequence). The CDR3 consists of 16 residues. The CDR3 protein is CASSSVPTGTLSPLHF. The CDR3 region has the DNA TGTGCCAGCAGCTCGGTACCAACCGGGACACTTTCACCCCTCCACTTT.

For this clone: The junction shows a germline mismatch at one end, possibly a read error. This specimen includes other DNA sequences encoding the same CDR3. This chain links TRBV27 with TRBJ2-6; the D gene is possibly TRBD2 (5 bases). Germline assignment: CDR1 MNHEY and CDR2 SMNVEV (reference sequence). The CDR3 is 17 residues long. The CDR3 region is CASRLRTEYSGANVLTF. CDR3 bases: TGCGCCAGCCGACTACGGACGGAATACTCTGGGGCCAACGTCCTGACTTTC.

This chain joins TRBV28 and TRBJ2-1; TRBD1 aligns across 11 bases. J was trimmed by 3 bases and V by 8 bases; bases with no gene match: 12. The germline V gene has CDR1 MDHEN and CDR2 SYDVKM. The CDR3 loop spans 17 amino acids. Here the CDR3 DNA reads TGTGCCAGCGGAAGGCGATGGGGACAGGGGGACTACAATGAGCAGTTCTTC. Protein product: CASGRRWGQGDYNEQFF.